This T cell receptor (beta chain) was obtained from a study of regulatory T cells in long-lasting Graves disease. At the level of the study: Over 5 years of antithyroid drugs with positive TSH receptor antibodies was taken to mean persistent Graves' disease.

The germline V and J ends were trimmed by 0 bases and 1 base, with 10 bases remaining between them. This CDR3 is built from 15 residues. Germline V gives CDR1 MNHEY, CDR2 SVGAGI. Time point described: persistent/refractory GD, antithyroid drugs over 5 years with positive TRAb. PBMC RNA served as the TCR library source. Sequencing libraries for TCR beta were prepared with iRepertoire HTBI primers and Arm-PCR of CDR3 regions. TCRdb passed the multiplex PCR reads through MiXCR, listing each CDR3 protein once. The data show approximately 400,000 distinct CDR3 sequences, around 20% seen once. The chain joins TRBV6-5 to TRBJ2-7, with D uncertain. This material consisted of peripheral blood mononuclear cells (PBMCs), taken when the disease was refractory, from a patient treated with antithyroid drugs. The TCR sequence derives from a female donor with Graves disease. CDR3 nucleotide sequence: TGTGCCAGCAGTTACTCGCATGCCATATCCTACGAGCAGTACTTC. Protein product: CASSYSHAISYEQYF.